This T cell receptor beta chain was sequenced for a study of shared clonotypes between healthy human individuals. General study points: Non-shared clonotypes showed lower generation probabilities than clonotypes common to all four donors. Represented diversity (both genetic and exposure-history) was limited by the small number of donors.

The CDR3 is made up of 11 amino acids. V was pared by 2 bases and J by 5 bases, with 6 bases between. The germline V gene encodes CDR1 DFQATT and CDR2 SNEGSKA (reference sequence). This clone was seen only a few times. Antigen: not known. The sample holds other DNA sequences that translate to the same CDR3. Sequenced by immunoSEQ multiplex PCR; TCRdb stores in-frame clones only, minus some. The table lists roughly 1,000,000 clones, around three quarters of them singletons. The rearrangement links TRBV20-1 to TRBJ1-2; unclear D gene. The origin of this receptor is a man aged 18 to 30 in good health. Some clones in this sample may be carry-over from other donors' samples. Sequenced material: memory CD4+ T cells from PBMCs. The sample's subset: CD45RA-negative fraction. CDR3 sequence reads: CSARQDYGYTF. CDR3 DNA sequence: TGCAGTGCTAGACAGGATTATGGCTACACCTTC.